A single T cell receptor (beta chain) is shown here with its context. The record originates from a study of cytomegalovirus exposure and HLA in healthy donors. The PCR employed 60 Vbeta primers together with 13 Jbeta primers. Some clones are missing from TCRdb's copy, which holds only in-frame ones; the method was immunoSEQ multiplex PCR. The sample consists of some 96,000 clones, roughly 80% of them appearing once. The sequencing input was PBMCs. This TCR came from a female donor in good health and CMV-seronegative.

The CDR3 region is CASSGDREVTEAFF. The CDR3 DNA follows: TGTGCCAGCAGCGGGGATCGGGAGGTCACTGAAGCTTTCTTT. The chain combines TRBV9 with TRBJ1-1; D remains ambiguous. This CDR3 is 14 amino acids long. With 3 bases removed from V and 4 bases from J, the gap between germline ends came to 13 bases. The germline V gene has CDR1 SGDLS and CDR2 YYNGEE.